The rows below give T cell receptor beta chains drawn from one sample of a study of beta chain features in type 1 diabetes. This table comes from immunoSEQ multiplex PCR, and its TCRdb copy is limited to in-frame clones, with some not included. Of 250,000 or so clones in the sample, around 14% are singletons; the top ten hold just under 0.02%. Sequencing was done on a sample of naive CD4+ T cells from blood. The receptors were sampled from a man aged 30-40 years with type 1 diabetes. The CDR3 runs from the conserved cysteine through the conserved F or W. Each record gives: J gene, V gene, D gene, clone size, CDR3 protein, CDR3 DNA. A D gene is named only where the DNA matches it firmly. Size is stated for part of the rows, as once, few or many counts, or as a class when the clone is expanded.

TRBJ2-7 | TRBV19 | . | . | CASSTGQTYEQYF | TGTGCCAGTAGTACAGGACAGACCTACGAGCAGTACTTC
TRBJ2-3 | TRBV29-1 | TRBD1 | . | CSVLEGDRGPDTQYF | TGCAGCGTCCTGGAGGGGGACAGGGGACCAGATACGCAGTATTTT
TRBJ1-4 | TRBV6-4 | . | . | CASSDSIGLEKLFF | TGTGCCAGCAGTGACTCAATTGGACTTGAAAAACTGTTTTTT
TRBJ1-1 | TRBV7-9 | TRBD1 | few | CASSLKPGQMNTEAFF | TGTGCCAGCAGCTTAAAACCGGGACAGATGAACACTGAAGCTTTCTTT
TRBJ2-7 | TRBV11-2 | TRBD1 | . | CASSSPGQETSYEQYF | TGTGCCAGCAGCTCCCCGGGACAGGAGACCTCCTACGAGCAGTACTTC
TRBJ2-1 | TRBV7-9 | . | . | CASSLEASVLFF | TGTGCCAGCAGCTTAGAGGCTAGCGTACTGTTCTTC
TRBJ2-2 | TRBV29-1 | . | few | CSVEDRGGAGTGELFF | TGCAGCGTTGAAGATCGAGGAGGGGCTGGCACCGGGGAGCTGTTTTTT
TRBJ2-3 | TRBV5-1 | TRBD1 | . | CASSWGQASTDTQYF | TGCGCCAGCAGCTGGGGACAGGCAAGCACAGATACGCAGTATTTT
TRBJ2-3 | TRBV2 | TRBD2 | . | CASSLSGGSPGTQYF | TGTGCCTCCAGCCTTAGCGGGGGGTCCCCAGGTACGCAGTATTTT
TRBJ2-3 | TRBV30 | . | few | CAWKPDSHTDTQYF | TGTGCCTGGAAGCCGGACAGCCACACAGATACGCAGTATTTT
TRBJ1-1 | TRBV14 | . | . | CASSQGLTGGTEAFF | TGTGCCAGCAGCCAAGGATTGACGGGAGGAACTGAAGCTTTCTTT
TRBJ2-7 | TRBV18 | TRBD2 | few | CASSPGTSDEQYF | TGTGCCAGCTCCCCCGGGACTAGCGACGAGCAGTACTTC
TRBJ2-3 | TRBV5-1 | TRBD2 | few | CASSLELAGDLTGTQYF | TGCGCCAGCAGCTTGGAACTAGCGGGGGACCTCACGGGTACGCAGTATTTT
TRBJ2-3 | TRBV7-9 | . | few | CASSNTGKGSDTQYF | TGTGCCAGCAGCAATACAGGGAAAGGTTCAGATACGCAGTATTTT
TRBJ2-7 | TRBV14 | TRBD2 | few | CASSPPPGVGGSYEQYF | TGTGCCAGCAGCCCACCTCCCGGGGTGGGAGGGTCCTACGAGCAGTACTTC
TRBJ1-1 | TRBV28 | . | . | CASSFRGLVMNTEAFF | TGTGCCAGCAGTTTTCGAGGCCTCGTGATGAACACTGAAGCTTTCTTT
TRBJ1-2 | TRBV4-1 | . | . | CASSHTGSYGYTF | TGCGCCAGCAGCCACACAGGCTCCTATGGCTACACCTTC
TRBJ2-5 | TRBV25-1 | . | . | CASSDPTRGRETQYF | TGTGCCAGCAGTGATCCAACCAGGGGTAGGGAGACCCAGTACTTC
TRBJ1-1 | TRBV18 | . | . | CASSPRGAEAFF | TGTGCCAGCTCACCCCGGGGAGCTGAAGCTTTCTTT
TRBJ1-1 | TRBV7-9 | . | . | CASSFPFGSGDTEAFF | TGTGCCAGCAGCTTCCCTTTTGGGTCGGGGGACACTGAAGCTTTCTTT
TRBJ2-7 | TRBV27 | TRBD1 | . | CASSPRDRANEQYF | TGTGCCAGCAGTCCCCGGGACAGGGCGAATGAGCAGTACTTC
TRBJ1-1 | TRBV11-2 | . | few | CASSLAQREAFF | TGTGCCAGCAGCTTGGCACAGAGAGAAGCTTTCTTT
TRBJ2-4 | TRBV6-1 | TRBD2 | . | CASSEGLAGAKNIQYF | TGTGCCAGCAGTGAAGGGTTAGCGGGTGCCAAAAACATTCAGTACTTC
TRBJ2-1 | TRBV30 | TRBD1 | . | CAWSVGWTGGSYNEQFF | TGTGCCTGGAGTGTAGGGTGGACAGGGGGCTCCTACAATGAGCAGTTCTTC
TRBJ1-2 | TRBV10-3 | TRBD1 | . | CAISAGQGADYGYTF | TGTGCCATCAGTGCGGGACAGGGGGCCGACTATGGCTACACCTTC
TRBJ2-7 | TRBV30 | . | . | CAWSVSVYEQYF | TGTGCCTGGAGTGTTAGTGTTTACGAGCAGTACTTC
TRBJ2-5 | TRBV19 | . | few | CASSIGTRQETQYF | TGTGCCAGTAGTATTGGCACCAGGCAAGAGACCCAGTACTTC
TRBJ2-5 | TRBV14 | . | few | CASSRTSFIQETQYF | TGTGCCAGCAGCCGGACAAGTTTCATCCAAGAGACCCAGTACTTC
TRBJ1-1 | TRBV15 | . | . | CATSRDRGSTEAFF | TGTGCCACCAGCAGAGATAGGGGAAGCACTGAAGCTTTCTTT
TRBJ2-3 | TRBV30 | TRBD2 | . | CAFLWGGADTQYF | TGTGCCTTCCTTTGGGGGGGGGCAGATACGCAGTATTTT
TRBJ1-6 | TRBV6-5 | TRBD1 | . | CASSYTDRVSPLHF | TGTGCCAGCAGTTACACCGACAGGGTGTCACCCCTCCACTTT
TRBJ2-3 | TRBV7-9 | . | few | CASSPIGGGGTDTQYF | TGTGCCAGCAGCCCAATTGGAGGGGGGGGGACAGATACGCAGTATTTT
TRBJ2-1 | TRBV7-2 | TRBD2 | few | CASRRTSGRAQEQFF | TGTGCCAGCAGACGGACTAGCGGGAGGGCCCAGGAGCAGTTCTTC
TRBJ2-1 | TRBV30 | TRBD2 | . | CAWSNPGGPGAGSYNEQFF | TGTGCCTGGAGTAACCCGGGAGGGCCTGGGGCTGGGTCCTACAATGAGCAGTTCTTC
TRBJ2-3 | TRBV29-1 | TRBD2 | . | CSVEVVGTSGSGNTDTQYF | TGCAGCGTTGAAGTGGTTGGGACTAGCGGGAGTGGAAACACAGATACGCAGTATTTT
TRBJ2-3 | TRBV11-2 | . | few | CASSFSGADTQYF | TGTGCCAGCAGCTTTTCAGGGGCAGATACGCAGTATTTT